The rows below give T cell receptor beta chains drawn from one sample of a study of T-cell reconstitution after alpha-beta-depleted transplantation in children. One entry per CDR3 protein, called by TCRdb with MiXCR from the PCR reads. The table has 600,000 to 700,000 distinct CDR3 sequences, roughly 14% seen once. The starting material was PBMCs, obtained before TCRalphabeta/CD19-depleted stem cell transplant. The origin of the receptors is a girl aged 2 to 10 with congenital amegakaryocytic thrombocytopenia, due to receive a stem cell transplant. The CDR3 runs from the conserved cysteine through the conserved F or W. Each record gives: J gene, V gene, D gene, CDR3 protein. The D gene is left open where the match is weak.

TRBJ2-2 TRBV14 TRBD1 CASSQGQGYYTGELFF
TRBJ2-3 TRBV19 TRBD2 CASSKLAGVGDTQYF
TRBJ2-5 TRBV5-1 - CASSPGQQETQYF
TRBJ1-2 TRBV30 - CAWRLGWAVGYTF
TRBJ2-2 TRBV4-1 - CASSRQSRGTGELFF
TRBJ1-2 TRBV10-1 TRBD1 CASSDGQDYGYTF
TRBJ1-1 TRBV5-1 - CASSLGESTTEAFF
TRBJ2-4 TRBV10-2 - CASIGGLAKNIQYF
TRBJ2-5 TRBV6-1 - CASSGGPTQETQYF
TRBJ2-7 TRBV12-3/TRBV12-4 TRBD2 CASSPGLAHYEQYF
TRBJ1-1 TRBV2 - CASRVPGTEAFF
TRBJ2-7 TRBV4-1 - CASSQDRADQGYEQYF
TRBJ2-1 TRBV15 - CATSRPTGNEQFF
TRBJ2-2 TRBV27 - CASSLRGLNTGELFF
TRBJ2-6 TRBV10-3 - CAISEGHSSGANVLTF
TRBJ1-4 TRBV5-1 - CASSPGSGRGANEKLFF
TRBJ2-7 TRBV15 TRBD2 CATSRGLAGDEQYF
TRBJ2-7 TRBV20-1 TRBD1 CSAVDPGQSYEQYF
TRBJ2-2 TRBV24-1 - CATESGSGPLVTGELFF
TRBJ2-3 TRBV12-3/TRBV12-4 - CASSNPERQDTDTQYF
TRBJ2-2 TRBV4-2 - CASSPEGANTGELFF
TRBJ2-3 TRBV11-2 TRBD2 CASSRTSGQMGTQYF